One sample yielded the 27 T cell receptor beta chains listed below, sequenced in a study of blood T cells in healthy people across ages. For the second PCR, which ran for about 6 to 12 cycles, a sample-barcoded 5' primer and a J-beta primer mix were used. TCRdb re-called the 5' RACE reads with MiXCR, one entry per CDR3 protein. This table has roughly 800,000 distinct CDR3 sequences, 25% appearing once. Another study also made use of these data, one on T cells of mothers and their children.

The material sequenced was blood. Receptor source: a boy under 18 in good health.

The table lists this clonotype with many counts. The rearrangement joins TRBV4-2 to TRBJ2-7, with TRBD2 matching over 7 bases. Germline V gene lookup returns CDR1 LGHNA and CDR2 YNFKEQ. This CDR3 is built from 15 residues. J was trimmed by 0 bases and V by 2 bases; bases with no gene match: 4. CDR3 protein: CASSQTSESSYEQYF. The DNA for the CDR3 is TGTGCCAGCAGCCAAACTAGCGAGAGCTCCTACGAGCAGTACTTC.

The chain has TRBV28 and TRBJ2-5, with TRBD1 matching 10 bases. This CDR3 spans 13 amino acids. Looked up from germline, CDR1 is MDHEN and CDR2 is SYDVKM. The chain's CDR3 is CAGGQGDQETQYF. The DNA of the CDR3 is TGTGCGGGAGGACAGGGGGACCAAGAGACCCAGTACTTC.

This chain links TRBV27 with TRBJ2-5; D gene uncertain. The CDR3 is made up of 17 amino acids. Germline loops: CDR1 MNHEY, CDR2 SMNVEV (reference sequence). The V end was cut by 5 bases, the J end by 1 base, with 20 bases between. CDR3 in DNA: TGTGCCAGCAGTACCGCCGCTCGCGGAGAGAGCCAAGAGACCCAGTACTTC. It encodes CASSTAARGESQETQYF.

This clonotype has just a few counts. The chain uses TRBV28 and TRBJ2-7; D gene uncertain. Germline-derived CDR1 and CDR2 are MDHEN and SYDVKM. This CDR3 contains 16 residues. Trimming took off 5 bases at V and 2 bases at J, with 19 bases between the two ends. The CDR3 is CASSPPPGTLTYEQYF. The CDR3 DNA sequence: TGTGCCAGCAGTCCCCCTCCAGGCACTCTCACCTACGAGCAGTACTTC.

This clonotype was counted between two and nine times. The chain is built from TRBV2 and TRBJ2-4; D might be TRBD1 or TRBD2, each matching 5 bases. CDR1 is SNHLY and CDR2 is FYNNEI in the germline V gene. This CDR3 is built from 13 residues. The V end was cut by 10 bases, the J end by 0 bases, with 10 bases between. The CDR3 DNA is TGTGCCAACCGGGGCCAAGCCAAAAACATTCAGTACTTC. Encoded protein: CANRGQAKNIQYF.

There are a few counts of this clonotype. V is TRBV18 and J is TRBJ2-4; D is perhaps TRBD1 (6 bases). CDR3 length equals 14 residues. Germline CDR1 and CDR2: KGHSH and LQKENI. V was clipped by 2 bases and J by 6 bases, with 11 bases between them. For the CDR3, the DNA is TGTGCCAGCTCACCAACCGGACAGTCAAACATTCAGTACTTC. This sequence encodes CASSPTGQSNIQYF. The full variable domain, rest sourced from reference TRBV18 and TRBJ2-4, is NAGVMQNPRHLVRRRGQEARLRCSPMKGHSHVYWYRQLPEEGLKFMVYLQKENIIDESGMPKERFSAEFPKEGPSILRIQQVVRGDSAAYFCASSPTGQSNIQYFGAGTRLSVL.

This clonotype was seen only a few times. The rearrangement uses TRBV27 and TRBJ2-4; maybe TRBD2 (6 bases). Trimming removed 0 bases at V and 2 bases at J, with 11 bases between. CDR3 length: 16 amino acids. Looked up from germline, CDR1 is MNHEY and CDR2 is SMNVEV (reference sequence). CDR3 DNA: TGTGCCAGCAGTTTATCGGCTAGCGTCACCAAAAACATTCAGTACTTC. It encodes CASSLSASVTKNIQYF.

There are a few counts of this clonotype. This rearrangement joins TRBV4-1 to TRBJ1-4, with 10 bases matching TRBD1. Germline V gene lookup returns CDR1 MGHRA and CDR2 YSYEKL. The CDR3 runs 16 residues. With V trimmed by 3 bases and J by 10 bases, 11 bases remained unmatched. The CDR3 DNA reads as TGCGCCAGCAGCCACCAGGGCCGGGACAGGGGCGGAAAACTGTTTTTT. Translated, it gives CASSHQGRDRGGKLFF.

This clonotype was seen only a few times. V and J are TRBV12-3 or TRBV12-4 and TRBJ1-1; D is possibly TRBD1 (6 bases). CDR3 length equals 15 residues. V dropped 4 bases and J dropped 1 base, with 13 bases sitting between them. This chain's CDR3 is CASSSPGRGNTEAFF. The CDR3 DNA sequence: TGTGCCAGCAGTTCCCCCGGCAGGGGGAACACTGAAGCTTTCTTT.

This clonotype has more than one count but fewer than ten. The chain has TRBV12-3 or TRBV12-4 and TRBJ1-2; D uncertain. Trimming left V 5 bases short and J 4 bases short, with 11 bases between. The CDR3 totals 13 residues. The CDR3 sequence: CASSLRRLYGYTF. The CDR3 nucleotides are TGTGCCAGCAGTCTCAGGAGACTCTATGGCTACACCTTC.

V is TRBV28 and J is TRBJ1-4; no firm D call. Germline V gene data show CDR1 as MDHEN and CDR2 as SYDVKM. The CDR3 has 16 residues. Trimming took off 3 bases at V and 8 bases at J, with 19 bases between the two ends. CDR3 in amino acids: CASSFSRAGDREKLFF. CDR3 sequence (DNA): TGTGCCAGCAGTTTTTCCCGTGCGGGCGATAGAGAAAAACTGTTTTTT.

CDR3 DNA: TGTGCCAGCAGTTTACAGGGGGCCGATGAGCAGTTCTTC. It translates to CASSLQGADEQFF. The V gene is TRBV27, the J gene TRBJ2-1; TRBD1 aligns across 8 bases. Unmatched junction bases numbered 2, after V lost 2 bases and J lost 8 bases. This CDR3 has 13 amino acids. The germline V gene encodes CDR1 MNHEY and CDR2 SMNVEV (reference sequence).

This clonotype was detected a few times. The chain links TRBV20-1 to TRBJ2-6, with D unclear. The CDR3 length is 14 residues. Germline CDR1 is DFQATT and CDR2 is SNEGSKA (reference sequence). The V end lost 6 bases, the J end lost 0 bases, and 9 bases lay between the germline ends. CDR3 sequence reads: CSAGRASGANVLTF. The CDR3 nucleotides read TGCAGTGCCGGACGGGCCTCTGGGGCCAACGTCCTGACTTTC.

The chain uses TRBV7-3 and TRBJ2-5; 8 bases agree with TRBD2. This CDR3 comprises 17 residues. Germline lookup yields CDR1 SGHTA and CDR2 FQGTGA. J was trimmed by 4 bases and V by 1 base; bases with no gene match: 11. In DNA form, the CDR3 reads TGTGCCAGCAGCTTAAGAGCCCAGCGGGGGTCAGGAGAGACCCAGTACTTC. Encoded protein: CASSLRAQRGSGETQYF.

The V gene is TRBV6-6, the J gene TRBJ1-4, with D tentatively TRBD1 (5 bases). Trimming shortened V by 2 bases and J by 0 bases, and 10 bases separated the two germline ends. The CDR3 loop spans 16 amino acids. From germline, CDR1 is MNHNY and CDR2 SVGAGI (reference sequence). In DNA, the CDR3 is TGTGCCAGCAGTTACAAAGGGACCGCAACTAATGAAAAACTGTTTTTT. Encoded protein: CASSYKGTATNEKLFF.

This clonotype was recorded a few times. V is TRBV7-2 and J is TRBJ2-4; TRBD2 matches 8 bases. The CDR3 extends over 14 amino acids. The germline CDR1 and CDR2 sequences are SGHTA and FQGNSA. Germline trimming cut 5 bases from V and 2 bases from J; bases unmatched to any gene: 2. CDR3 sequence: CASSAGGTKNIQYF. In DNA, the CDR3 is TGTGCCAGCAGCGCGGGAGGTACCAAAAACATTCAGTACTTC.

This clonotype has only a few counts. This chain links TRBV28 with TRBJ2-3, with TRBD2 matching 9 bases. CDR3 length: 15 residues. The trim removed 0 bases at V and 3 bases at J, leaving 1 base unmatched. Germline-derived CDR1 and CDR2 are MDHEN and SYDVKM. CDR3 nucleotides: TGTGCCAGCAGTTTATGGAGCGGGGGGACAGATACGCAGTATTTT. Amino acid sequence: CASSLWSGGTDTQYF.

This clonotype was recorded many times. The chain has TRBV20-1 and TRBJ2-7; 7 bases align to TRBD2. The germline V gene has CDR1 DFQATT and CDR2 SNEGSKA (reference sequence). This CDR3 is 15 amino acids long. Trimming removed 3 bases from V and 2 bases from J; junction bases left unmatched: 10. For the CDR3, the DNA is TGCAGTGCTAGGTCTCTAGCGGTTTCGGCCTACGAGCAGTACTTC. Protein product: CSARSLAVSAYEQYF.

V gene TRBV7-9 combines with J gene TRBJ2-5, with no clear D. CDR3 length: 12 amino acids. Germline CDR1 SEHNR, CDR2 FQNEAQ (reference sequence). Between the trimmed V and J ends, which lost 10 bases and 2 bases, there was a span of 11 bases. The CDR3 protein is CATKALQETQYF. The CDR3 DNA follows: TGTGCCACAAAGGCGTTACAAGAGACCCAGTACTTC.

This clonotype was recorded a few times. The chain joins TRBV18 to TRBJ2-5; D ambiguous. Trimming took off 3 bases at V and 5 bases at J, with 10 bases between the two ends. The CDR3 length is 13 residues. Germline V gene data show CDR1 as KGHSH and CDR2 as LQKENI. CDR3 region: CASSPMLDETQYF. The CDR3, as DNA: TGTGCCAGCTCACCGATGCTAGACGAGACCCAGTACTTC.

The chain couples TRBV5-5 to TRBJ1-1; 7 nucleotides align to TRBD1. The CDR3 totals 13 residues. With V trimmed by 7 bases and J by 2 bases, 5 bases remained unmatched. The germline CDR1 and CDR2 sequences are SGHKS and YYEKEE (reference sequence). CDR3 nucleotide sequence: TGTGCCAGCGGGAACAGGGGAAACACTGAAGCTTTCTTT. This gives the protein CASGNRGNTEAFF.

Here the CDR3 DNA reads TGCAGTGCTAGAGCAGCGGGTAACTCCTACGTGCAGTACTTC. This sequence encodes CSARAAGNSYVQYF. The chain has TRBV20-1 and TRBJ2-5, with D tentatively TRBD2 (6 bases). Germline CDR1 DFQATT, CDR2 SNEGSKA (reference sequence). V lost 1 base to trimming and J lost 11 bases, with 20 bases between them. CDR3 length equals 14 residues.

This clonotype came up once. The rearrangement links TRBV19 to TRBJ2-2; either TRBD1 or TRBD2 may supply D (6 bases each). Trimming cost V 5 bases and J 7 bases, with 14 bases left between them. The germline gives CDR1 LNHDA, CDR2 SQIVND (reference sequence). The CDR3 sequence is 14 residues long. CDR3 in amino acids: CASSYGGGGGELFF. The CDR3 DNA follows: TGTGCCAGTAGTTACGGAGGGGGTGGCGGGGAGCTGTTTTTT.

This chain links TRBV20-1 with TRBJ2-3; a weak D match, TRBD2 (5 bases). Looked up from germline, CDR1 is DFQATT and CDR2 is SNEGSKA (reference sequence). V lost 3 bases and J 3 bases, leaving 13 bases between the germline ends. The CDR3 length is 14 residues. Here the CDR3 reads CSARAEARTDTQYF. As DNA, the CDR3 is TGCAGTGCTAGGGCGGAGGCGCGTACAGATACGCAGTATTTT.

V and J are TRBV28 and TRBJ2-5; TRBD1 matches 12 bases. Unmatched junction bases numbered 6, after V lost 8 bases and J lost 5 bases. Per the germline V gene, CDR1 is MDHEN and CDR2 is SYDVKM. The CDR3 has 14 amino acids. This CDR3 reads CASRDRGREETQYF. The CDR3 bases are TGTGCCAGCCGGGACAGGGGGCGCGAGGAGACCCAGTACTTC.

This clonotype was recorded a few times. The chain recombines TRBV29-1 with TRBJ2-5; 10 bases fit TRBD2. The CDR3 sequence is 15 residues long. V shed 7 bases, J shed 2 bases, and the junction held 10 bases outside the gene matches. The germline V gene has CDR1 SQVTM and CDR2 ANQGSEA. CDR3 in amino acids: CSANLLAGAQETQYF. CDR3 bases: TGCAGCGCAAATCTCCTAGCGGGAGCGCAAGAGACCCAGTACTTC.

The chain is built from TRBV4-2 and TRBJ1-3; D gene uncertain. Trimming took off 0 bases at V and 8 bases at J, with 11 bases between the two ends. This CDR3 is built from 14 residues. From germline, CDR1 is LGHNA and CDR2 YNFKEQ. The CDR3 protein is CASSQDPGKDTIYF. DNA for the CDR3: TGTGCCAGCAGCCAAGACCCCGGGAAGGACACCATATATTTT.